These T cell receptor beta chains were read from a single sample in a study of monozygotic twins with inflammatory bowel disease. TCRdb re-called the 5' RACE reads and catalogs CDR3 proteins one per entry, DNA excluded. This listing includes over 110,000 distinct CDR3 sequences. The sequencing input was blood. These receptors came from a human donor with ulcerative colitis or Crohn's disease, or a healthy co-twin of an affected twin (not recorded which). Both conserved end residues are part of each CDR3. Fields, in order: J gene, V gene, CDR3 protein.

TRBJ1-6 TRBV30 CAWGRGGSYNSPLHF
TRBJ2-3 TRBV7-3 CASSSSGGAPDTQYF
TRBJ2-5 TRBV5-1 CASSLGGTQETQYF
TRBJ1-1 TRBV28 CASIGTSDRHLREVAF
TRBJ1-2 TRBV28 CASSTRPPLGGYTF
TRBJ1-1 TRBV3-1 CASSQVGRETAEAFF
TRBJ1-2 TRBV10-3 CAISESITRDGGYTF
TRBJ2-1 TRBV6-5 CASSFTGFEQFF
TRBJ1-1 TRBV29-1 CSVEPQGNLEAFF
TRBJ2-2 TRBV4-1 CASSQGGTGITGELFF
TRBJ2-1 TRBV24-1 CATSDPTGLNEQFF
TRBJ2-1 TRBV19 CASSPRLAGGSAYNEQFF
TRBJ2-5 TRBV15 CATSTPRGSLAFGETQYF
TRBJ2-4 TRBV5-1 CASSSTGETENIQYF